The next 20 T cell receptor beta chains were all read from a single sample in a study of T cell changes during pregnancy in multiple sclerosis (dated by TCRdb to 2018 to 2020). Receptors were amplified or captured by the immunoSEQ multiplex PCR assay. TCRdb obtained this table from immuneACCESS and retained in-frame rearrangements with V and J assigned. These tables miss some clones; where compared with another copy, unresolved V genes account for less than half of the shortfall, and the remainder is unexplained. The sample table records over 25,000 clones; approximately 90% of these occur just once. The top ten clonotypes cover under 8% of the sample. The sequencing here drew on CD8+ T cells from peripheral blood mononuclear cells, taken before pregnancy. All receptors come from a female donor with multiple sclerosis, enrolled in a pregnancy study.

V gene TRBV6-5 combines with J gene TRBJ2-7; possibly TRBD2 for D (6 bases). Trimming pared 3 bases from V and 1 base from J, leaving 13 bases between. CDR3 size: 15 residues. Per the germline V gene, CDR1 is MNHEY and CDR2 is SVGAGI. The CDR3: CASSYYGGASYEQYF. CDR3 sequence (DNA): TGTGCCAGCAGTTATTACGGGGGAGCTTCCTACGAGCAGTACTTC.

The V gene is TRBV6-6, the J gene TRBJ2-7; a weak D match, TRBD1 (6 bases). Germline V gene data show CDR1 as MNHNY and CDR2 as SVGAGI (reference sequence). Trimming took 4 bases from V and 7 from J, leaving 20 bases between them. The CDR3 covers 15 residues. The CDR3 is CASSWTDGGRGEQYF. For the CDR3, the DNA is TGTGCCAGCAGTTGGACAGACGGCGGACGGGGTGAGCAGTACTTC.

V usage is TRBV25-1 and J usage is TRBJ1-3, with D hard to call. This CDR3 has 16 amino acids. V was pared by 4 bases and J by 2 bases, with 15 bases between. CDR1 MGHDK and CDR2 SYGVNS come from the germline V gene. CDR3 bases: TGTGCCAGCAGTGCCCGCTACCATACCCCTGGAAACACCATATATTTT. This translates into CASSARYHTPGNTIYF.

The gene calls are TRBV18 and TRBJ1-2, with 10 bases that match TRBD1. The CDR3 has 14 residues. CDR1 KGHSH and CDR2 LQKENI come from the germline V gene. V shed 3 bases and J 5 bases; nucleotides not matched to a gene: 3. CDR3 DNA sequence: TGTGCCAGCTCACCCGGGACAGGGGAGTATGGCTACACCTTC. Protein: CASSPGTGEYGYTF.

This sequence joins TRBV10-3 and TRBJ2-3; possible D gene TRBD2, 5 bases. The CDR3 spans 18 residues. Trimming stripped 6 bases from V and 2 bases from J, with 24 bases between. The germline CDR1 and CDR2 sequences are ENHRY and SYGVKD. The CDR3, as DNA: TGTGCCATCAGGAGCTCTGGCGGGTTTCCCTCTTCCACAGATACGCAGTATTTT. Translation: CAIRSSGGFPSSTDTQYF.

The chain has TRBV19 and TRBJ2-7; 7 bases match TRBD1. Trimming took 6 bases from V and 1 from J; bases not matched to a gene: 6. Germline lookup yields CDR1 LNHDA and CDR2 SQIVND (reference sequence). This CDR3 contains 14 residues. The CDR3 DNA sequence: TGTGCCAGTAGCGCGACAGGGTTATCCTACGAGCAGTACTTC. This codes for CASSATGLSYEQYF.

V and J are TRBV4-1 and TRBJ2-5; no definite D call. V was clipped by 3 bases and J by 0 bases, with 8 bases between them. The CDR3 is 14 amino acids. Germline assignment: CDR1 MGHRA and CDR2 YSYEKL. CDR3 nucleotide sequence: TGCGCCAGCAGCCATGACGGGTACCAAGAGACCCAGTACTTC. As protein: CASSHDGYQETQYF.

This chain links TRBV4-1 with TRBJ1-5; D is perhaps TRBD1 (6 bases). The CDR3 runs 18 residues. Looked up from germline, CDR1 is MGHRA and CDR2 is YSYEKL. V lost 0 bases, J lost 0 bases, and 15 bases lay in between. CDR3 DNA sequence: TGCGCCAGCAGCCAAGAATCAGGGGCCGCCTATAGCAATCAGCCCCAGCATTTT. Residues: CASSQESGAAYSNQPQHF.

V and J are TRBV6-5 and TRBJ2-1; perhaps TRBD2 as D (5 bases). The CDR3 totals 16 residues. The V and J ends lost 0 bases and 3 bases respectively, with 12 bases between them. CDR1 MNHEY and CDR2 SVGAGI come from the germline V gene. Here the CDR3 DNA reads TGTGCCAGCAGTTACTCCTCCGGGGAGAACTACAATGAGCAGTTCTTC. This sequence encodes CASSYSSGENYNEQFF.

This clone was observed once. In DNA form, the CDR3 reads TGCGCCAGCAGCCAAGGACTAGCGGGAGTCTACGAGCAGTTCTTC. This sequence encodes CASSQGLAGVYEQFF. The rearrangement joins TRBV4-3 to TRBJ2-1; 12 positions agree with TRBD2. Germline V CDR1 and CDR2: LGHNA, YSLEER. This CDR3 has 15 residues. Trimming at V came to 1 base and at J to 10 bases, leaving 5 bases not matched to a gene.

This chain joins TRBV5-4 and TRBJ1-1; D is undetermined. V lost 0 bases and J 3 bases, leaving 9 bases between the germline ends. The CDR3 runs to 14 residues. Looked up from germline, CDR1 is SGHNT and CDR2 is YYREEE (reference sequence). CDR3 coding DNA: TGTGCCAGCAGCTTGGAGGCGGCGTACACTGAAGCTTTCTTT. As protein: CASSLEAAYTEAFF.

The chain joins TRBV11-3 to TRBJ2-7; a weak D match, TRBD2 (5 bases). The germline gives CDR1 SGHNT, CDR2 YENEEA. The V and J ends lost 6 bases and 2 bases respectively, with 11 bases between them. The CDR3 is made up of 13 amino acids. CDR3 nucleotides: TGTGCCAGCAGTCAAGGGAGCCCCTACGAGCAGTACTTC. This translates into CASSQGSPYEQYF. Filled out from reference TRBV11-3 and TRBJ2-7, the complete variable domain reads EAGVVQSPRYKIIEKKQPVAFWCNPISGHNTLYWYLQNLGQGPELLIRYENEEAVDDSQLPKDRFSAERLKGVDSTLKIQPAELGDSAVYLCASSQGSPYEQYFGPGTRLTVT.

CDR3: CASSRDSYNQPQHF. CDR3 bases: TGTGCCAGCAGTCGGGACAGTTATAATCAGCCCCAGCATTTT. This chain links TRBV6-5 with TRBJ1-5; TRBD1 agrees at 7 bases. The CDR3 runs to 14 residues. Losses at the gene ends were 5 bases for V and 4 bases for J; bases not matched to a gene: 5. CDR1 and CDR2 (germline): MNHEY, SVGAGI.

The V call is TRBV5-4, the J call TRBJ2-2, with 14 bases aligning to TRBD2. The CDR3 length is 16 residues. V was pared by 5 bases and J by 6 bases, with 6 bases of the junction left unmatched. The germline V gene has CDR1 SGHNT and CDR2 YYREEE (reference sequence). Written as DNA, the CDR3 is TGTGCCAGCAGTCAGGGACTAGCGGGAGCCGCCGGGGAGCTGTTTTTT. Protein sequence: CASSQGLAGAAGELFF.

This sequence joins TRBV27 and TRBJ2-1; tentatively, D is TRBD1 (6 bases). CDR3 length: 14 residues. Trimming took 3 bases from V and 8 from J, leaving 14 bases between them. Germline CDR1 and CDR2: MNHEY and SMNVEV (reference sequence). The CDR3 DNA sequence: TGTGCCAGCAGTTTTGTTCAACAGGGCTATGAGCAGTTCTTC. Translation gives CASSFVQQGYEQFF.

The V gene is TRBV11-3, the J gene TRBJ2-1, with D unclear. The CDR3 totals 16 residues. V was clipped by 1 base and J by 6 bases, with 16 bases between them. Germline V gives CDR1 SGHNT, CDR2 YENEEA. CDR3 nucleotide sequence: TGTGCCAGCAGCTTAGGGATACCGCGGTATACCAATGAGCAGTTCTTC. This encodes CASSLGIPRYTNEQFF.

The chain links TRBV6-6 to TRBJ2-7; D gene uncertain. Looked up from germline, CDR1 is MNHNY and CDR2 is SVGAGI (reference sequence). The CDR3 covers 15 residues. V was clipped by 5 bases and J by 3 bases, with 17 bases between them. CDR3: CASSLDGSSGYEQYF. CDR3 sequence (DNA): TGTGCCAGCAGTCTAGACGGGTCCTCGGGCTACGAGCAGTACTTC.

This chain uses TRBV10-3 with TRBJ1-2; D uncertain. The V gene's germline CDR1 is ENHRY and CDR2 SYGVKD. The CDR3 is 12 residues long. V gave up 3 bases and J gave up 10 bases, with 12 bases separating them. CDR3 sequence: CAISEIKLAYTF. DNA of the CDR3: TGTGCCATCAGTGAAATAAAGTTGGCCTACACCTTC.

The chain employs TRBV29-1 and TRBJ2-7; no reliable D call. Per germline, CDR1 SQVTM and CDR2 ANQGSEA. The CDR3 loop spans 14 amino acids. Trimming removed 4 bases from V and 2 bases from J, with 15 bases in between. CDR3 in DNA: TGCAGCGTTGCCATATCACTGGAGCCCTACGAGCAGTACTTC. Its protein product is CSVAISLEPYEQYF.

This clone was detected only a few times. CDR3 sequence reads: CASSAADGADTQYF. The CDR3 DNA is TGTGCCAGCAGTGCCGCGGACGGGGCAGATACGCAGTATTTT. This chain links TRBV6-4 with TRBJ2-3; D is perhaps TRBD2 (5 bases). The ends were cut back, 4 bases at V and 4 bases at J, with 12 bases in the middle. The germline V gene has CDR1 MRHNA and CDR2 SNTAGT. CDR3 size: 14 residues.